This TCR beta chain stems from a study of OX40 agonist ivuxolimab in advanced cancers. Turning to the study itself: Partial responses were achieved by three patients, one with hepatocellular carcinoma and two with cutaneous melanoma. Study-wide results and limits: Some patients who did not respond also had low normalized T-cell clonal expansion. Researchers report that CD8+ T cells had, on average, more expanded clones than CD4+.

CDR1 SGHNT and CDR2 YENEEA come from the germline V gene. V was clipped by 4 bases and J by 0 bases, with 15 bases between them. The CDR3 totals 17 residues. Collection of blood occurred at baseline, at cycle 4 day 1, and at cycle 7 day 1. Only in-frame clones appear in the TCRdb table, and some are missing; sequencing was by immunoSEQ multiplex PCR. This sample has 70,000 to 80,000 clones, with 70% to 90% found just once. About this clone: What it recognizes is unknown. At the DNA level, this CDR3 is encoded by other sequences in the same sample as well.

This TCR derives from an adult with an advanced solid tumor such as melanoma, head and neck, liver or kidney cancer. Specimen: CD4+ or CD8+ T cells sorted from blood, collected in a trial of the OX40 agonist ivuxolimab. V is TRBV11-3 and J is TRBJ1-4; no definite D call. In DNA, the CDR3 is TGTGCCAGCAGCTCCGCTAGGACCGCTGCAACTAATGAAAAACTGTTTTTT. Translation gives CASSSARTAATNEKLFF.